These T cell receptor beta chains were read from a single sample in a study of T cells in Graves' hyperthyroidism and ophthalmopathy. TCRdb called the multiplex PCR reads again in MiXCR, with one record for every CDR3 protein. The table records hundreds of thousands of distinct CDR3 sequences, about 13% of them present only once. The sequenced sample consisted of blood. Receptors were obtained from a woman aged 40 to 50 with Graves' ophthalmopathy. Both conserved end residues are part of each CDR3.

j_call: TRBJ2-7
v_call: TRBV3-1
cdr3_aa: CASSQDPRYEQYF

j_call: TRBJ2-3
v_call: TRBV20-1
cdr3_aa: CSADPPLGRSTDTQYF

j_call: TRBJ2-1
v_call: TRBV10-3
cdr3_aa: CAISEPTLGQGSRNEQFF

j_call: TRBJ2-7
v_call: TRBV6-6
cdr3_aa: CASSYSFPGQGLDEQYF

j_call: TRBJ2-1
v_call: TRBV12-3/TRBV12-4
cdr3_aa: CASSGASGRAYNEQFF

j_call: TRBJ1-1
v_call: TRBV19
cdr3_aa: CASSSRAVAEAFF

j_call: TRBJ2-5
v_call: TRBV28
cdr3_aa: CASREAREGRETQYF

j_call: TRBJ1-4
v_call: TRBV11-2
cdr3_aa: CASSKGQGRNEKLFF

j_call: TRBJ1-4
v_call: TRBV12-3/TRBV12-4
cdr3_aa: CASSTGGGEKLFF

j_call: TRBJ2-7
v_call: TRBV7-6
cdr3_aa: CASSLAMRTSGSYEQYF

j_call: TRBJ1-5
v_call: TRBV6-2/TRBV6-3
cdr3_aa: CASSYKRQGGILSGDQPQHF

j_call: TRBJ2-7
v_call: TRBV30
cdr3_aa: CAWRRDLPSEQYF

j_call: TRBJ1-3
v_call: TRBV5-6
cdr3_aa: CASSLEGTGMTGNTIYF

j_call: TRBJ2-2
v_call: TRBV15
cdr3_aa: CAVEGGPSRDTGELFF

j_call: TRBJ1-2
v_call: TRBV5-6
cdr3_aa: CASSLIGQIDTHGYTF

j_call: TRBJ1-2
v_call: TRBV11-2
cdr3_aa: CASSTSPVDLAGYTF

j_call: TRBJ1-2
v_call: TRBV7-9
cdr3_aa: CASSNRDKRSYGYTF

j_call: TRBJ1-2
v_call: TRBV12-3/TRBV12-4
cdr3_aa: CASSLLQGRGGYTF

j_call: TRBJ2-3
v_call: TRBV7-2
cdr3_aa: CASSLVGASGRYTQYF

j_call: TRBJ1-2
v_call: TRBV7-2
cdr3_aa: CASSLSRRPNYGYTF

j_call: TRBJ2-1
v_call: TRBV10-2
cdr3_aa: CASGVTGPYNEQFF

j_call: TRBJ2-1
v_call: TRBV20-1
cdr3_aa: CSAVAGGGNNEQFF

j_call: TRBJ1-5
v_call: TRBV6-1
cdr3_aa: CASKVEPLSNQPQHF

j_call: TRBJ2-3
v_call: TRBV7-9
cdr3_aa: CASSLAPGTGAGDTQYF

j_call: TRBJ2-5
v_call: TRBV7-9
cdr3_aa: CASSLRDRAQETQYF

j_call: TRBJ1-6
v_call: TRBV20-1
cdr3_aa: CSARQPGQGGSPLHF

j_call: TRBJ1-1
v_call: TRBV30
cdr3_aa: CAWKRPAEAFF